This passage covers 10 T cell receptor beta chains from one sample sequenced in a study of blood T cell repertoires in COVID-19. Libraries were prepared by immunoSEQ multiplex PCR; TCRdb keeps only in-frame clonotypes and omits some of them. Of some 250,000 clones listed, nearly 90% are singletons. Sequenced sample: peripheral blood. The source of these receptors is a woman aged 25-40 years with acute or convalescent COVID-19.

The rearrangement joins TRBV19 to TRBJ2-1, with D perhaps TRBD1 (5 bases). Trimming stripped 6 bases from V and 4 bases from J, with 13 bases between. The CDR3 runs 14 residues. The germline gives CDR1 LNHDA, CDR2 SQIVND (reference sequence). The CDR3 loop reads CASSLRVAYNEQFF. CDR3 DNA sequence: TGTGCCAGTAGCCTCAGGGTCGCGTACAATGAGCAGTTCTTC.

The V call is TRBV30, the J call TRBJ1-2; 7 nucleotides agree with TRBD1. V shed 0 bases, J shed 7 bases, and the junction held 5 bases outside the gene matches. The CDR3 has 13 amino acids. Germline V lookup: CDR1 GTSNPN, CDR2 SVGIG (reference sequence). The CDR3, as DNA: TGTGCCTGGAGTGTAGGGCAGGGGGGTGGCTACACCTTC. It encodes CAWSVGQGGGYTF.

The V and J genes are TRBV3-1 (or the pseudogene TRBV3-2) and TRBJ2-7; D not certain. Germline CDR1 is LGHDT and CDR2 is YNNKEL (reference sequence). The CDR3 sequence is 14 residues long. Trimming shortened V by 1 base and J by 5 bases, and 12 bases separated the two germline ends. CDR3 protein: CASSQGGRRNEQYF. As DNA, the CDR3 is TGTGCCAGCAGCCAAGGAGGCAGAAGAAACGAGCAGTACTTC.

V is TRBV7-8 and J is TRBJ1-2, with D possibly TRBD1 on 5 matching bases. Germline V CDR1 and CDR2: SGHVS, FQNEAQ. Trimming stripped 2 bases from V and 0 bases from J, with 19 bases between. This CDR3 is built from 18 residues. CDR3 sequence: CASSLPIRGGAANYGYTF. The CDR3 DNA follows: TGTGCCAGCAGCTTACCAATTCGGGGGGGTGCAGCTAACTATGGCTACACCTTC.

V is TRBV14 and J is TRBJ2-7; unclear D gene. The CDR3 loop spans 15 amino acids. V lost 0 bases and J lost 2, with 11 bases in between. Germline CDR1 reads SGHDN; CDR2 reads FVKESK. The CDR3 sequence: CASSQEVTFTYEQYF. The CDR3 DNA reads TGTGCCAGCAGCCAAGAGGTGACTTTTACCTACGAGCAGTACTTC. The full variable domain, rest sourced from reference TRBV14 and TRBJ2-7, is EAGVTQFPSHSVIEKGQTVTLRCDPISGHDNLYWYRRVMGKEIKFLLHFVKESKQDESGMPNNRFLAERTGGTYSTLKVQPAELEDSGVYFCASSQEVTFTYEQYFGPGTRLTVT.

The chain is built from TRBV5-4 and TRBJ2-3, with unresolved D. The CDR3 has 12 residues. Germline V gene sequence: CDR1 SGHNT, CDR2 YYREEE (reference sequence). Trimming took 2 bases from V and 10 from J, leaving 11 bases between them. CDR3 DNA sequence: TGTGCCAGCAGCTTCTTCGGAGTTTCGCAGTATTTT. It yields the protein CASSFFGVSQYF.

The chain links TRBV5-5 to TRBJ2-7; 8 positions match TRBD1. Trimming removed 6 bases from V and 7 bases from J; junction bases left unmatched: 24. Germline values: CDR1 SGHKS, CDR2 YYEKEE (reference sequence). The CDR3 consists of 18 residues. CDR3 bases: TGTGCCAGCACGTCTATTAATGACAGGGGAAGTAAGTTGGGGGAGCAGTACTTC. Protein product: CASTSINDRGSKLGEQYF.

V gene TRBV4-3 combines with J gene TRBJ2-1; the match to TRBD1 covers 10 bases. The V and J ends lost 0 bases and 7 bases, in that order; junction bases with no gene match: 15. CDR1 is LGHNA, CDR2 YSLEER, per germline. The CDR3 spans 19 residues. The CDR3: CASSQDVGQGRGWGNEQFF. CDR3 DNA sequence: TGCGCCAGCAGCCAAGATGTGGGACAGGGGAGGGGATGGGGGAATGAGCAGTTCTTC.

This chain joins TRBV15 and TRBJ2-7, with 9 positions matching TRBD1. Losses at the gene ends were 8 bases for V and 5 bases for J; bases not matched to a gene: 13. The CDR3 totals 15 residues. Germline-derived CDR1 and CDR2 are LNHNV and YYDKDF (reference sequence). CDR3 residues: CATQTGTGLTHEQYF. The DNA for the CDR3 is TGTGCCACCCAAACCGGGACAGGGTTAACCCACGAGCAGTACTTC.

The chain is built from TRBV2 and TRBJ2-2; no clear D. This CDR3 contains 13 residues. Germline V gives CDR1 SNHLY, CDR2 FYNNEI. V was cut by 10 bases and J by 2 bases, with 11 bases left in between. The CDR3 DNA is TGTGCCACCCCCGGTTCTAACACCGGGGAGCTGTTTTTT. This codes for CATPGSNTGELFF.